Below, 29 T cell receptor beta chains from the same sample are listed, as sequenced in a study of human T cells and chemical hapten exposure. The time point: patch test 1, 2 weeks after DPC sensitization. Indicated treatment: therapeutic diphenylcyclopropenone sensitization with weekly scalp DPC. Someone pulled total RNA out of unfractionated whole blood. TCRdb independently ran MiXCR on the RACE reads; one entry per CDR3 protein. The sample has 40,000 to 65,000 distinct CDR3 sequences, approximately 11% seen once. Sequencing was performed on whole blood, taken in connection with sensitization to the hapten diphenylcyclopropenone (DPC). These receptors all stem from a woman aged 40 to 49 with alopecia areata. Some clones in this sample may be carry-over from other donors' samples.

This clonotype occurred many times. V and J are TRBV12-3 or TRBV12-4 and TRBJ2-2, with 10 bases that match TRBD1. V shed 3 bases, J shed 4 bases, and the junction held 2 bases outside the gene matches. This CDR3 is built from 15 residues. The CDR3: CASSLRTGGTGELFF. The CDR3 DNA reads TGTGCCAGCAGTTTGAGGACAGGGGGCACCGGGGAGCTGTTTTTT.

This clonotype turned up a few times. The chain uses TRBV5-1 and TRBJ1-1; D call uncertain. This CDR3 contains 13 residues. Trimming took off 3 bases at V and 0 bases at J, with 6 bases between the two ends. Germline V gene data show CDR1 as SGHRS and CDR2 as YFSETQ. CDR3 loop: CASSSDMNTEAFF. In DNA, the CDR3 is TGCGCCAGCAGCTCCGACATGAACACTGAAGCTTTCTTT.

This clonotype was observed at least ten times. The chain recombines TRBV6-6 with TRBJ1-5; 7 bases fit TRBD1. CDR1 MNHNY and CDR2 SVGAGI come from the germline V gene (reference sequence). With 7 bases clipped from V and 7 bases from J, the junction kept 13 bases outside the gene matches. The CDR3 is made up of 15 amino acids. The DNA for the CDR3 is TGTGCCAGCACCCAGCCCAGGGGGTTGGGGCAGCCCCAGCATTTT. Protein: CASTQPRGLGQPQHF.

With regard to this clonotype: A much larger clonotype is one base distant, so this may be a read error. V usage is TRBV18 and J usage is TRBJ1-4; D may be TRBD1 (5 bases). The CDR3 runs to 16 residues. CDR1 is KGHSH, CDR2 LQKENI, per germline. The CDR3 nucleotides are TGTGCCAGCTCACCACAGGGGATTCCAACTAATGAAAATCTGTTTTTT. Amino acids: CASSPQGIPTNENLFF. Based on the CDR3 plus reference TRBV18 and TRBJ1-4, the full variable domain is NAGVMQNPRHLVRRRGQEARLRCSPMKGHSHVYWYRQLPEEGLKFMVYLQKENIIDESGMPKERFSAEFPKEGPSILRIQQVVRGDSAAYFCASSPQGIPTNENLFFGSGTQLSVL.

This clonotype was found a few times. The chain employs TRBV28 and TRBJ2-1, with D hard to call. The germline V and J ends were trimmed by 8 bases and 8 bases, with 7 bases remaining between them. The length of the CDR3 is 10 residues. Germline lookup yields CDR1 MDHEN and CDR2 SYDVKM. The CDR3 here is CASHGHEQFF. CDR3 in DNA: TGTGCCAGCCACGGACATGAGCAGTTCTTC.

V is TRBV3-1 and J is TRBJ2-1, with D possibly matching TRBD1 (5 bases). Germline V lookup: CDR1 LGHDT, CDR2 YNNKEL (reference sequence). This CDR3 comprises 14 residues. Trimming stripped 0 bases from V and 9 bases from J, with 12 bases between. As DNA, the CDR3 is TGTGCCAGCAGCCAAGATATAGGGGAATCTGAGCAGTTCTTC. Its translation: CASSQDIGESEQFF.

This clonotype has ten or more counts. This chain uses TRBV11-2 with TRBJ1-2; possible D gene TRBD1, 5 bases. The CDR3 consists of 15 residues. The germline CDR1 and CDR2 sequences are SGHAT and FQNNGV. V lost 3 bases and J lost 3, with 14 bases in between. The CDR3 is CASSLLHGGDYGYTF. CDR3 nucleotides: TGTGCCAGCAGCTTGTTGCATGGGGGGGACTATGGCTACACCTTC.

The rearrangement uses TRBV12-3 or TRBV12-4 and TRBJ2-7, with a weak D call TRBD2 (5 bases). This CDR3 has 16 residues. With 6 bases removed from V and 3 bases from J, the gap between germline ends came to 21 bases. The CDR3 DNA reads TGTGCCAGCAGCCGGGCCGCGGGCCTTAAGGGCTACGAGCAGTACTTC. Encoded protein: CASSRAAGLKGYEQYF.

This clonotype has at least ten counts. V and J are TRBV4-3 and TRBJ1-6; 8 positions match TRBD1. Unmatched junction bases numbered 11, after V lost 0 bases and J lost 7 bases. From germline, CDR1 is LGHNA and CDR2 YSLEER. The CDR3 extends over 18 amino acids. DNA of the CDR3: TGCGCCAGCAGCCAAGAGAGGGTTCGGACAGGGTGGAATTCACCCCTCCACTTT. This encodes CASSQERVRTGWNSPLHF.

About this clonotype: The junction departs from germline at one end; a sequencing error may be responsible. The rearrangement links TRBV18 to TRBJ2-7; 7 positions match TRBD1. This CDR3 comprises 14 residues. Germline CDR1 reads KGHSH; CDR2 reads LQKENI. CDR3 in DNA: TGTACCAGCTCACCAGACCAGGGGGCCTACGAGCAGTACTTC. This sequence encodes CTSSPDQGAYEQYF.

The J gene is TRBJ1-2, the V gene TRBV28, with D uncertain. Germline V gene sequence: CDR1 MDHEN, CDR2 SYDVKM. The CDR3 runs 15 residues. Trimming shortened V by 5 bases and J by 4 bases, and 17 bases separated the two germline ends. This CDR3 reads CASSVTASPVYGYTF. In DNA, the CDR3 is TGTGCCAGCAGTGTGACCGCCAGCCCGGTCTATGGCTACACCTTC.

This clonotype appeared many times. The rearrangement uses TRBV3-1 and TRBJ1-5, with no clear D. Deletions cut 3 bases from V and 0 bases from J, with 6 bases between. Germline CDR1 reads LGHDT; CDR2 reads YNNKEL (reference sequence). The CDR3 consists of 14 residues. CDR3 sequence: CASSQADSNQPQHF. The CDR3 DNA reads as TGTGCCAGCAGCCAGGCAGATAGCAATCAGCCCCAGCATTTT.

V is TRBV4-3 and J is TRBJ1-2; TRBD1 matches 7 bases. There are 18 residues in the CDR3. CDR1 is LGHNA, CDR2 YSLEER, per germline. The V gene end was trimmed by 1 base and the J gene end by 8 bases; junction bases not matched to a gene: 19. The DNA for the CDR3 is TGCGCCAGCAGCCAAGGAAGCTACGCCCGGGACAGAGGACGAGGCTACACCTTC. It specifies CASSQGSYARDRGRGYTF.

This clonotype occurred many times. The genes are TRBV29-1 and TRBJ2-7; D is uncertain. The germline V and J ends were trimmed by 3 bases and 0 bases, with 6 bases remaining between them. The CDR3 is made up of 12 amino acids. In germline, CDR1 is SQVTM, CDR2 ANQGSEA. The CDR3 loop is CSVEGSSYEQYF. The CDR3 nucleotides are TGCAGCGTTGAGGGCAGCTCCTACGAGCAGTACTTC.

This chain uses TRBV29-1 with TRBJ2-3; D unclear. The CDR3 totals 11 residues. The V gene lost 7 bases and the J gene lost 5 bases, with 10 bases spanning the gap. CDR1 is SQVTM and CDR2 is ANQGSEA in the germline V gene. The CDR3 sequence: CSGAPGDTQYF. CDR3 coding DNA: TGCAGCGGCGCGCCGGGAGATACGCAGTATTTT.

The chain joins TRBV7-9 to TRBJ2-3, with 9 bases fitting TRBD2. This CDR3 has 14 residues. V lost 5 bases to trimming and J lost 4 bases; unmatched junction nucleotides: 4. Germline CDR1 SEHNR, CDR2 FQNEAQ (reference sequence). CDR3 region: CASSLWTSADTQYF. For the CDR3, the DNA is TGTGCCAGCAGCCTCTGGACTAGCGCAGATACGCAGTATTTT.

Of note for this clonotype: A much bigger clone sits one base away, suggesting this may be a read error. The gene calls are TRBV24-1 and TRBJ2-3; D possibly corresponds to TRBD1 (5 bases). V was cut by 2 bases and J by 4 bases, with 18 bases left in between. This CDR3 is 17 amino acids long. Germline V gene sequence: CDR1 KGHDR, CDR2 SFDVKD. The DNA for the CDR3 is TGTGCCACCAGTGATTGGAAGGGGATTGAAGATGCAGATACGCAGTATTTT. This gives the protein CATSDWKGIEDADTQYF.

Many counts were recorded for this clonotype. The chain links TRBV11-2 to TRBJ1-1; D gene uncertain. From germline, CDR1 is SGHAT and CDR2 FQNNGV. The length of the CDR3 is 19 residues. Deletions cut 3 bases from V and 3 bases from J, with 26 bases between. The CDR3 loop is CASSFPTAWVGMGDTEAFF. In DNA, the CDR3 is TGTGCCAGCAGCTTCCCTACAGCATGGGTCGGCATGGGTGACACTGAAGCTTTCTTT.

V gene TRBV12-3 or TRBV12-4 combines with J gene TRBJ2-5; no clear D. Deletions cut 2 bases from V and 1 base from J, with 8 bases between. The CDR3 is 14 residues long. The CDR3 region is CASSLNGLQETQYF. The DNA of the CDR3 is TGTGCCAGCAGTTTAAACGGCCTCCAAGAGACCCAGTACTTC.

At least ten counts were recorded for this clonotype. This rearrangement joins TRBV5-8 to TRBJ2-1, with D perhaps being TRBD1 or TRBD2 (5 bases each). Germline V gene data show CDR1 as SGHTS and CDR2 as YDEGEE. V was pared by 0 bases and J by 7 bases, with 8 bases between. This CDR3 contains 13 residues. As DNA, the CDR3 is TGTGCCAGCAGCTTGGGGGGGATGAATGAGCAGTTCTTC. Translated: CASSLGGMNEQFF.

This clonotype was found many times. V gene TRBV7-2 combines with J gene TRBJ1-1; D gene ambiguous. The V gene's germline CDR1 is SGHTA and CDR2 FQGNSA. The CDR3 loop spans 14 amino acids. The V end lost 1 base, the J end lost 1 base, and 7 bases lay between the germline ends. The CDR3 DNA reads as TGTGCCAGCAGCTTAGGACATTCGAACACTGAAGCTTTCTTT. It translates to CASSLGHSNTEAFF.

This clonotype was counted at least ten times. The chain recombines TRBV28 with TRBJ2-6; D is unresolved. From germline, CDR1 is MDHEN and CDR2 SYDVKM. This CDR3 comprises 15 residues. V shed 2 bases and J shed 2 bases, with 7 bases lying between them. The CDR3 region is CASSLMRPGANVLTF. The CDR3 DNA is TGTGCCAGCAGTTTAATGCGACCTGGGGCCAACGTCCTGACTTTC.

The gene calls are TRBV29-1 and TRBJ2-1; perhaps TRBD1 as D (6 bases). Trimming stripped 6 bases from V and 8 bases from J, with 14 bases between. This CDR3 is 12 amino acids long. Germline CDR1 and CDR2: SQVTM and ANQGSEA. Here the CDR3 reads CSVETEGDEQFF. The CDR3 DNA reads TGCAGCGTAGAGACAGAGGGGGATGAGCAGTTCTTC.

This clonotype was detected many times. The gene calls are TRBV5-1 and TRBJ1-5; D unresolved. Germline-derived CDR1 and CDR2 are SGHRS and YFSETQ. The CDR3 contains 14 residues. With 0 bases removed from V and 1 base from J, the gap between germline ends came to 5 bases. The chain's CDR3 is CASSLGGSNQPQHF. In DNA, the CDR3 is TGCGCCAGCAGCTTGGGCGGGAGCAATCAGCCCCAGCATTTT.

The chain employs TRBV29-1 and TRBJ1-4; D is uncertain. Germline-derived CDR1 and CDR2 are SQVTM and ANQGSEA. With 7 bases removed from V and 5 bases from J, the gap between germline ends came to 14 bases. CDR3 length: 13 residues. The CDR3 nucleotides are TGCAGCGCCTGGCGGGAGGCCAATGAAAAACTGTTTTTT. Its protein is CSAWREANEKLFF.

In this sample, this clonotype turned up many times. This chain uses TRBV27 with TRBJ2-5; 7 nucleotides match TRBD1. V dropped 7 bases and J dropped 4; count of bases not matched to a gene: 24. Germline V CDR1 and CDR2: MNHEY, SMNVEV (reference sequence). The CDR3 has 19 amino acids. CDR3 residues: CASTTSFPLDRAAIETQYF. The CDR3 nucleotides are TGTGCCAGCACAACATCCTTTCCCCTTGACAGGGCTGCTATAGAGACCCAGTACTTC.

This chain links TRBV6-6 with TRBJ1-4; TRBD1 is a possible D gene (5 bases). Germline V CDR1 and CDR2: MNHNY, SVGAGI (reference sequence). The CDR3 consists of 16 residues. Trimming took 6 bases from V and 8 from J, leaving 22 bases between them. The CDR3 here is CASSGGASAVEEKLFF. Written as DNA, the CDR3 is TGTGCCAGCAGCGGGGGAGCGTCCGCGGTTGAGGAAAAACTGTTTTTT.

J is TRBJ2-2 and V is TRBV7-2; 13 nucleotides line up with TRBD2. Germline values: CDR1 SGHTA, CDR2 FQGNSA. V lost 3 bases, J lost 7 bases, and 5 bases stayed unmatched. This CDR3 comprises 16 residues. The CDR3 spells CASSFGLAGDYGELFF. The CDR3 DNA is TGTGCCAGCAGCTTTGGACTAGCGGGAGACTACGGGGAGCTGTTTTTT.

The rearrangement uses TRBV18 and TRBJ1-1; D call uncertain. Germline loops: CDR1 KGHSH, CDR2 LQKENI. V lost 6 bases, J lost 5 bases, and 28 bases lay in between. The CDR3 is made up of 18 amino acids. CDR3 residues: CASSRTGGFEGSGTEAFF. CDR3 sequence (DNA): TGTGCCAGCTCCCGAACCGGAGGATTTGAAGGGTCGGGGACTGAAGCTTTCTTT.